The 5 T cell receptor beta chains reported below all come from one sample, sequenced in a study of T cell responses to AZD1222 COVID-19 vaccine (dated by TCRdb to the early 2020s). This sample's time point label indicates: about 28 days (+/-7) after the second vaccine dose. Libraries were prepared through the immunoSEQ multiplex PCR assay. Held by TCRdb, this immuneACCESS table contains in-frame sequences only and omits some clones. Under half of the omission traces to an unresolved V gene where checked; the cause of the rest is unknown. The sample table holds tens of thousands of clones, of which about 90% were seen once. 6.5% to 8.5% of the sample is taken by the ten largest. The source was peripheral blood, collected 28 days after the second AZD1222 dose. The receptor source for this set is an adult who received the AZD1222 COVID-19 vaccine.

The chain carries TRBV7-9 and TRBJ1-4; TRBD1 might be the D (5 bases). Trimming took 3 bases from V and 3 from J, leaving 11 bases between them. Germline V lookup: CDR1 SEHNR, CDR2 FQNEAQ (reference sequence). This CDR3 is 15 amino acids long. The DNA of the CDR3 is TGTGCCAGCAGCTTCGCGGGACGGTCTAATGAAAAACTGTTTTTT. Protein: CASSFAGRSNEKLFF.

The chain uses TRBV30 and TRBJ1-5, with D maybe TRBD1 (5 bases). Trimming stripped 4 bases from V and 0 bases from J, with 13 bases between. From germline, CDR1 is GTSNPN and CDR2 SVGIG (reference sequence). This CDR3 spans 15 amino acids. CDR3 protein: CAWTSQGISNQPQHF. In DNA, the CDR3 is TGTGCCTGGACTTCCCAGGGCATTAGCAATCAGCCCCAGCATTTT. The full variable domain, completed using reference TRBV30 and TRBJ1-5, is SQTIHQWPATLVQPVGSPLSLECTVEGTSNPNLYWYRQAAGRGLQLLFYSVGIGQISSEVPQNLSASRPQDRQFILSSKKLLLSDSGFYLCAWTSQGISNQPQHFGDGTRLSIL.

This clone was observed once. This chain joins TRBV7-3 and TRBJ2-4, with 11 positions matching TRBD2. CDR1 SGHTA and CDR2 FQGTGA come from the germline V gene. V lost 4 bases to trimming and J lost 8 bases; unmatched junction nucleotides: 4. The CDR3 is 14 amino acids. Here the CDR3 DNA reads TGTGCCAGCAGCTCGACTAGCGGGATAGACATTCAGTACTTC. This sequence encodes CASSSTSGIDIQYF.

V gene TRBV24-1 combines with J gene TRBJ2-2; 10 nucleotides match TRBD2. This CDR3 spans 15 amino acids. V was clipped by 4 bases and J by 6 bases; unmatched bases: 4. CDR1 is KGHDR and CDR2 is SFDVKD in the germline V gene. CDR3 nucleotide sequence: TGTGCCACCAGTGACCAGGGACTAGCGTCCGGGGAGCTGTTTTTT. Amino acids: CATSDQGLASGELFF.

The CDR3 sequence: CASSPKAGVRTGELFF. The DNA of the CDR3 is TGTGCCAGTAGTCCTAAAGCGGGAGTACGCACCGGGGAGCTGTTTTTT. The V gene is TRBV19, the J gene TRBJ2-2; 8 nucleotides align to TRBD2. V gave up 5 bases and J gave up 4 bases; unmatched junction bases: 9. The CDR3 covers 16 residues. Germline CDR1 is LNHDA and CDR2 is SQIVND (reference sequence).